This entry is about one T cell receptor beta chain. There is no known antigen for this receptor. Base qualities are missing; no much larger clone stands one base away. This sample stems from a study of T cell repertoires in cytomegalovirus infection (dated by TCRdb to between 2019 and 2020). General notes on the study: Donor HLA type was relevant to the analysis, as public TCR beta signatures indicated carriage of CMV infection together with the matching HLA type. Summary of the overall study and its limitations: In the ex vivo response, HLA-C-restricted CMV-specific TCR beta clonotypes were dominant, and in two of eight donors the single most frequent clonotype came from this HLA-C-restricted group. Carriers of CMV infection plus the relevant HLA type were discriminated by the cumulative frequency of public TCR beta family members in the study cohort and in an independent approximately 340-donor cohort.

The CDR3, from cysteine to phenylalanine, totals 16 residues. The sequence is cut down to CDR3 DNA, 48 bases in frame from base 1. Ends trimmed: V by 2 bases, J by 1 base; bases unmatched to a gene: 8. The germline V gene (reference sequence) gives CDR1 as SEHNR and CDR2 as FQNEAQ. The instrument was an Illumina HiSeq 1500. TCRdb trimmed public reads at Q25 via fastp, called clones via MiXCR and kept in-frame beta chains. Rows with one shared CDR3 protein collapse into an entry with the most common genes and DNA. The sample has around 300,000 distinct CDR3 sequences on record, more than 8% of them singletons. The top ten clones comprise 3.5% to 4.5% of the sample.

The receptor comes from a human donor in good health (CMV status not recorded). Some clones in this sample may be carry-over from other donors' samples. Rearrangement joined TRBV7-9 to TRBJ2-7; TRBD2 agrees with 7 junctional bases. Sequences were obtained from PBMCs. The DNA reads TGTGCCAGCAGCTTAACCCCGGGAGGCGGATCCTACGAGCAGTACTTC. Translated, it reads CASSLTPGGGSYEQYF.